The 3 T cell receptor beta chains below come from one sample, sequenced in a study of OX40 agonist ivuxolimab in advanced cancers. The protocol was immunoSEQ multiplex PCR, while the TCRdb copy is restricted to in-frame clones and leaves out a portion. The top ten hold more than 3.5% of the sample, which has about 79,000 clones, approximately 85% seen once. The sequences come from CD4+ or CD8+ T cells sorted from blood, collected in a trial of the OX40 agonist ivuxolimab. These receptors all stem from an adult with an advanced solid tumor such as melanoma, head and neck, liver or kidney cancer.

The J gene is TRBJ2-1, the V gene TRBV14; D unresolved. There are 14 residues in the CDR3. CDR1 and CDR2 (germline): SGHDN, FVKESK. Trimming stripped 4 bases from V and 7 bases from J, with 14 bases between. In nucleotides, the CDR3 is TGTGCCAGCAGCCCACCGGGCAGGTGGAATGAGCAGTTCTTC. Protein product: CASSPPGRWNEQFF.

V is TRBV10-3 and J is TRBJ2-5; D perhaps matches TRBD1 (6 bases). The last part of the DNA fits TRBJ2-7 better; the J call may be wrong. This CDR3 spans 14 amino acids. The germline CDR1 and CDR2 sequences are ENHRY and SYGVKD. In DNA, the CDR3 is TGTGCCATCAGTGCGGGACAAGGGCCTAACGAGCAGTACTTC. It encodes CAISAGQGPNEQYF.

The chain carries TRBV7-8 and TRBJ1-5; D gene ambiguous. The CDR3 length is 13 residues. V gave up 1 base and J gave up 6 bases, with 7 bases separating them. The germline gives CDR1 SGHVS, CDR2 FQNEAQ. CDR3 bases: TGTGCCAGCAGCTTAGGCCCCTTTCAGCCCCAGCATTTT. It yields the protein CASSLGPFQPQHF.